A selection of T cell receptor beta chains follows, all from one sample in a study of T cell responses to AZD1222 COVID-19 vaccine. The data were produced by immunoSEQ multiplex PCR, yet TCRdb's version contains in-frame clones alone and is incomplete. Counted here are over 120,000 clones, around 92% occurring once; the ten biggest clones make up 9% to 15%. Sequencing was performed on peripheral blood, taken after recovery from COVID-19. The receptors derive from an adult who had recovered from COVID-19. The CDR3 runs from the conserved cysteine through the conserved F or W. D genes are given only for firm matches. The size field is filled for only some rows; it gives once, few, many or a size class.

>NA|TRBJ2-7|TRBD2|18|TRBV10-2
CASSESRPGLAMVYEQYF
TGCGCCAGCAGTGAGTCGCGTCCTGGACTAGCGATGGTTTACGAGCAGTACTTC
>NA|TRBJ2-4|TRBD2|18|TRBV7-8
CASSLARLAGGGGGIQYF
TGTGCCAGCAGCTTAGCCCGCCTAGCGGGAGGCGGGGGGGGCATTCAGTACTTC
>NA|TRBJ2-3|TRBD2|16|TRBV9
CATVPGLAGRTDTQYF
TGTGCCACCGTCCCGGGACTAGCGGGACGCACAGATACGCAGTATTTT
>NA|TRBJ1-2|NA|15|TRBV7-2
CASSLRQEGAPSDTF
TGTGCCAGCAGCCTTCGGCAGGAGGGCGCCCCTTCGGACACCTTC
>NA|TRBJ1-1|TRBD1|15|TRBV18
CASSPRTGGNTEAFF
TGTGCCAGCTCACCGCGGACAGGGGGCAACACTGAAGCTTTCTTT
>NA|TRBJ2-3|NA|13|TRBV3-1/TRBV3-2
CASSQLDLDTQYF
TGTGCCAGCAGCCAACTGGACTTAGATACGCAGTATTTT
>NA|TRBJ2-7|NA|15|TRBV12-2
CASRQGLARRDEQYF
TGTGCAAGTCGCCAGGGACTAGCTAGAAGGGACGAGCAGTACTTC
>NA|TRBJ1-2|TRBD1|13|TRBV5-1
CASRGTVNYGYTF
TGCGCCAGCAGGGGGACAGTTAACTATGGCTACACCTTC
>NA|TRBJ2-3|TRBD2|17|TRBV2
CASRGLAGGRSTDTQYF
TGTGCCAGCAGGGGACTAGCGGGAGGTCGTAGCACAGATACGCAGTATTTT
>NA|TRBJ1-4|NA|15|TRBV16
CASSPNAQPNEKLFF
TGTGCCAGCAGCCCGAATGCACAGCCTAATGAAAAACTGTTTTTT
>NA|TRBJ1-2|NA|14|TRBV25-1
CASSPPGHLYGYTF
TGTGCCAGCAGCCCTCCGGGACATCTCTATGGCTACACCTTC
>NA|TRBJ1-2|TRBD1|12|TRBV10-3
CAIQGDNYGYTF
TGTGCCATTCAGGGGGATAACTATGGCTACACCTTC
>NA|TRBJ1-5|NA|12|TRBV12-3/TRBV12-4
CASSNRVQPQHF
TGTGCCAGCAGTAACAGAGTGCAGCCCCAGCATTTT
>NA|TRBJ1-6|NA|13|TRBV7-9
CAHGDRNNSPLHF
TGTGCCCACGGAGACAGGAATAATTCACCCCTCCACTTT
>once|TRBJ2-7|TRBD1|14|TRBV28
CASSPDRGGHEQYF
TGTGCCAGCAGTCCTGACAGGGGCGGGCACGAGCAGTACTTC
>NA|TRBJ2-5|NA|14|TRBV11-2
CASSGMTFQETQYF
TGTGCCAGCAGCGGGATGACGTTCCAAGAGACCCAGTACTTC
>NA|TRBJ2-1|TRBD2|15|TRBV19
CASSTPSGSGNEQFF
TGTGCCAGTAGTACCCCAAGCGGGAGCGGCAATGAGCAGTTCTTC
>NA|TRBJ2-7|NA|11|TRBV28
CASSPGREQYF
TGTGCCAGCAGTCCGGGGCGCGAGCAGTACTTC
>NA|TRBJ1-1|TRBD1|15|TRBV29-1
CSVGGHRGMNTEAFF
TGCAGCGTGGGGGGCCACAGGGGCATGAACACTGAAGCTTTCTTT
>NA|TRBJ2-7|NA|14|TRBV7-8
CASSSSGQRYEQYF
TGTGCCAGCAGCTCCTCGGGACAAAGATACGAGCAGTACTTC
>NA|TRBJ1-5|NA|16|TRBV12-2
CASRKGSGHSNQPQHF
TGTGCAAGTCGCAAGGGGTCAGGTCATAGCAATCAGCCCCAGCATTTT
>NA|TRBJ1-2|NA|13|TRBV27
CASSLGRPYRYTF
TGTGCCAGCAGTCTGGGGCGGCCTTACCGCTACACCTTC
>NA|TRBJ1-3|NA|14|TRBV9
CASSPGVSGNTIYF
TGTGCCAGCAGCCCCGGGGTCTCTGGAAACACCATATATTTT
>NA|TRBJ1-1|NA|13|TRBV28
CASSTRADTEAFF
TGTGCCAGCAGTACACGGGCGGACACTGAAGCTTTCTTT
>NA|TRBJ2-3|TRBD1|13|TRBV5-1
CASSLTGADTQYF
TGCGCCAGCAGCTTGACAGGGGCAGATACGCAGTATTTT
>NA|TRBJ2-7|NA|12|TRBV30
CAWAYSKYEQYF
TGTGCCTGGGCCTATAGCAAATACGAGCAGTACTTC
>NA|TRBJ2-7|TRBD2|15|TRBV28
CASSLGGRASYEQYF
TGTGCCAGCAGTTTGGGCGGGAGGGCCTCGTACGAGCAGTACTTC
>NA|TRBJ2-2|NA|13|TRBV11-3
CASSLGLNGELFF
TGTGCCAGCAGCTTGGGCTTGAACGGGGAGCTGTTTTTT
>NA|TRBJ2-7|TRBD1|16|TRBV28
CASSLESRGLPYEQYF
TGTGCCAGCAGTTTGGAATCCAGGGGGCTCCCCTACGAGCAGTACTTC
>NA|TRBJ2-4|TRBD2|18|TRBV6-2/TRBV6-3
CASSYSSGRVLAKNIQYF
TGTGCCAGCAGTTACTCTAGCGGGAGGGTGCTAGCCAAAAACATTCAGTACTTC
>few|TRBJ2-2|NA|13|TRBV7-9
CASSLGRGGELFF
TGTGCCAGCAGCTTAGGCCGTGGCGGGGAGCTGTTTTTT
>NA|TRBJ1-2|NA|16|TRBV27
CASSFHVTGYYYGYTF
TGTGCCAGCAGTTTCCATGTGACAGGCTATTACTATGGCTACACCTTC
>NA|TRBJ1-1|NA|12|TRBV28
CASSLGDSQAFF
TGTGCCAGCAGTTTAGGGGACTCCCAAGCTTTCTTT
>NA|TRBJ1-1|NA|16|TRBV5-1
CASSLDDRRGGSEAFF
TGCGCCAGCAGCTTGGATGACCGCAGGGGAGGGTCTGAAGCTTTCTTT
>NA|TRBJ1-5|NA|13|TRBV10-3
CAISPGGDQPQHF
TGTGCCATCAGTCCCGGGGGGGATCAGCCCCAGCATTTT
>NA|TRBJ2-3|TRBD2|14|TRBV5-1
CASSLGLAGDTQYF
TGCGCCAGCAGCTTGGGACTAGCGGGAGATACGCAGTATTTT
>NA|TRBJ2-7|TRBD2|15|TRBV10-1
CASSPTSGKWYEQYF
TGCGCCAGCAGCCCGACTAGCGGGAAATGGTACGAGCAGTACTTC
>NA|TRBJ2-7|TRBD2|15|TRBV18
CASSPGTSKGYEQYF
TGTGCCAGCTCACCCGGGACTAGTAAAGGTTACGAGCAGTACTTC
>NA|TRBJ2-7|TRBD2|14|TRBV5-1
CASSYGTSSYEQYF
TGCGCCAGCAGCTACGGGACTAGCTCATACGAGCAGTACTTC